This T cell receptor beta chain was captured in a study of identical twins. As to this clonotype: What it binds is unknown.

Addition of a universal primer site occurred through template switching, and cDNA carried unique molecular identifiers. TCRdb processed the 5' RACE reads anew with MiXCR; each CDR3 protein has one entry. The repertoire holds a few hundred thousand distinct CDR3 sequences, with nearly 10% as singletons. The CDR3 is 16 residues long. From germline, CDR1 is MNHEY and CDR2 SMNVEV (reference sequence). Trimming stripped 4 bases from V and 1 base from J, with 15 bases between. Study-wide results and caveats: Weaker excess twin sharing was observed in beta out-of-frame sequences. Where out-of-frame alpha sequences were twin-shared, they showed excess low generation probability.

The same data also contributed to another study, on yellow fever vaccine responses in identical twins.

The sample taken for sequencing was PBMCs. This TCR derives from a woman under 30 in good health. V gene TRBV27 combines with J gene TRBJ2-3, with D perhaps TRBD1 or TRBD2 (5 bases each). As DNA, the CDR3 is TGTGCCAGCAGTTCAGGGACCTTCGGGGGCACAGATACGCAGTATTTT. This translates into CASSSGTFGGTDTQYF.